This note documents a single TCR beta chain sequence. Its antigen remains unidentified. These data belong to a study of graft-versus-host responses after intestinal transplantation. CDR1 is SGHVS, CDR2 FNYEAQ, per germline. The CDR3 sequence is 15 residues long. The V segment lost 5 bases and the J segment 6 bases; nucleotides outside the gene matches: 10. The protocol was immunoSEQ multiplex PCR, while the TCRdb copy is restricted to in-frame clones and leaves out a portion. The table records about 85,000 clones, around 83% of them present only once. This sequence originates from a human donor who received an intestinal transplant. The specimen was unstimulated CD8+ T cells sorted from spleen or lymph node cells, collected before intestinal transplant. This chain connects TRBV7-6 to TRBJ2-7; 10 bases are shared with TRBD2. CDR3 DNA: TGTGCCAGCAGCCCCAGGCGGGGGACTAGCGTCGAGCAGTACTTC. This codes for CASSPRRGTSVEQYF.